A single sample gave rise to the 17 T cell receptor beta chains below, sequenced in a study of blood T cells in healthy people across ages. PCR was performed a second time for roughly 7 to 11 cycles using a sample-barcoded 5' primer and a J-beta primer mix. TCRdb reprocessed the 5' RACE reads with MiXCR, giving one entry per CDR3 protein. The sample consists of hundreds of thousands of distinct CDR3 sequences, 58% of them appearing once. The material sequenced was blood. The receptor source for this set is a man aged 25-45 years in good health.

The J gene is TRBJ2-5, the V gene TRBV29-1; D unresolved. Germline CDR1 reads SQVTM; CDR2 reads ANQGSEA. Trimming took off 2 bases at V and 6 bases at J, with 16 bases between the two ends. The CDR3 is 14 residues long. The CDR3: CSVESLRDTKTQYF. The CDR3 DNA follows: TGCAGCGTTGAATCTCTCCGTGACACCAAGACCCAGTACTTC.

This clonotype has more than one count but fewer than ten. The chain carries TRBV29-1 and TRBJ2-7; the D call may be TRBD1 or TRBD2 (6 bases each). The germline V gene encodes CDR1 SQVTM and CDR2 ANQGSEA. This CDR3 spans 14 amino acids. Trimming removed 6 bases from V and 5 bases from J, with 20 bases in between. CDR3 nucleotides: TGCAGCGTCAGGGGAGGCACAGGGACCCACGAGCAGTACTTC. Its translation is CSVRGGTGTHEQYF.

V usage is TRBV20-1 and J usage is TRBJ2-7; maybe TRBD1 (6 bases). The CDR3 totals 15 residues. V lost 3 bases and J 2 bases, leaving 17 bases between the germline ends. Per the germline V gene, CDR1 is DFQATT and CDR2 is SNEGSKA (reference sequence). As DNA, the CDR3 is TGCAGTGCTAGTGCCGTAAAAGCAGGGGCCTACGAGCAGTACTTC. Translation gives CSASAVKAGAYEQYF.

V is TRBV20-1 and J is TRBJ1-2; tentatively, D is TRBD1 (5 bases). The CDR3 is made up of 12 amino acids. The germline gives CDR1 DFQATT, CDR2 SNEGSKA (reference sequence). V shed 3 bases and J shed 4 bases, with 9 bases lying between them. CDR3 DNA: TGCAGTGCTAGTGGCGGGGCCTATGGCTACACCTTC. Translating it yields CSASGGAYGYTF.

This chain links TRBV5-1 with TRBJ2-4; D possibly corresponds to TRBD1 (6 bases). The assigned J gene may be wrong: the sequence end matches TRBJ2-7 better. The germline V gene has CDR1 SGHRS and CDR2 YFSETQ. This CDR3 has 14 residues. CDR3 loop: CASSFLLGAHEQYF. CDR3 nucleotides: TGCGCCAGCAGCTTTCTATTGGGGGCCCACGAGCAGTACTTC.

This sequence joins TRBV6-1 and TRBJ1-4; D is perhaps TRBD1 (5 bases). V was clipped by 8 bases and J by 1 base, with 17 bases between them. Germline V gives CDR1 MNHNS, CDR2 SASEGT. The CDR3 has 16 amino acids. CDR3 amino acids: CASSLGGGITNEKLFF. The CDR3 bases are TGTGCCAGCTCGTTGGGGGGGGGAATAACTAATGAAAAACTGTTTTTT.

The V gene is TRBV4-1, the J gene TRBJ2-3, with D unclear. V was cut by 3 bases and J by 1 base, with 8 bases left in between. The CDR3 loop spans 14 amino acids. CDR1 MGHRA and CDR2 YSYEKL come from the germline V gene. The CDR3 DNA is TGCGCCAGCAGCCAGGTTCAGGGCACAGATACGCAGTATTTT. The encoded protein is CASSQVQGTDTQYF.

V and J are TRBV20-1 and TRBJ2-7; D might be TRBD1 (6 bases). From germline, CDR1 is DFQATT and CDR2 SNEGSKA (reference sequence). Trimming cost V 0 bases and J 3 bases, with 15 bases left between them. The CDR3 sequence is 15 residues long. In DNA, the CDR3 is TGCAGTGCTAGAGAGGACAGCAGACAAGTCTACGAGCAGTACTTC. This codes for CSAREDSRQVYEQYF.

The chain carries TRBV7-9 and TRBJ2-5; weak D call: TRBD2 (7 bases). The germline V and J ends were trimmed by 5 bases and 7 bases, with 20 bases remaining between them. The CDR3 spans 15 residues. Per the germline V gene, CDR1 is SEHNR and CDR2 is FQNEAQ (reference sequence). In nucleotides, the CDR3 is TGTGCCAGCAGCATAACAGAGGGGGGGATCGGGACCCAGTACTTC. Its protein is CASSITEGGIGTQYF.

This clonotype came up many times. CDR3 nucleotides: TGTGCCAGCAGCAAGGGGTCGATGAAAAACATTCAGTACTTC. This codes for CASSKGSMKNIQYF. The rearrangement links TRBV6-5 to TRBJ2-4; maybe TRBD1 (5 bases). The ends were cut back, 6 bases at V and 4 bases at J, with 13 bases in the middle. The CDR3 extends over 14 amino acids. Germline CDR1 and CDR2: MNHEY and SVGAGI.

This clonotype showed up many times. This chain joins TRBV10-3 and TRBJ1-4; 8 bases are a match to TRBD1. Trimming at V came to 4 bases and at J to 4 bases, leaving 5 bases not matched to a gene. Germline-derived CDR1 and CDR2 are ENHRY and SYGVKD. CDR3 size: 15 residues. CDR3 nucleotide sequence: TGTGCCATCAGTGCTTCAGGGGGCAGTAATGAAAAACTGTTTTTT. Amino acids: CAISASGGSNEKLFF.

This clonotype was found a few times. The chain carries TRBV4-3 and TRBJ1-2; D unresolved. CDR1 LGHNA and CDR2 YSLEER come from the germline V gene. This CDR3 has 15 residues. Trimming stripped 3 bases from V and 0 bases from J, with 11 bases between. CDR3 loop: CASSHRGDTNYGYTF. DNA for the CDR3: TGCGCCAGCAGCCATAGAGGCGACACTAACTATGGCTACACCTTC.

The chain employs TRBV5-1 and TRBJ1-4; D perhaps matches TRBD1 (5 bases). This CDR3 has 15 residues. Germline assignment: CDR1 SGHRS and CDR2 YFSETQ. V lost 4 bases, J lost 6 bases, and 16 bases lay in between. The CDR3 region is CASSPLTDSYEKLFF. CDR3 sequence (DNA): TGCGCCAGCAGCCCCTTGACAGACTCTTATGAAAAACTGTTTTTT.

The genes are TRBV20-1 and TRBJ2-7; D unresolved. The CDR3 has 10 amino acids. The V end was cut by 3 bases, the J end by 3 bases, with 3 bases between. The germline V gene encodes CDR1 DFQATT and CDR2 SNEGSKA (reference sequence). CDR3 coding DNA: TGCAGTGCTAGCGACTACGAGCAGTACTTC. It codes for CSASDYEQYF.

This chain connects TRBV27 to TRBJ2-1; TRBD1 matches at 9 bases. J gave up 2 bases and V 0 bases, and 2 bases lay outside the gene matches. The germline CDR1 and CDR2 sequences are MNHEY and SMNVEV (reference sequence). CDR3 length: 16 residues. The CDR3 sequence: CASSLSGDRAYNEQFF. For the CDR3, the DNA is TGTGCCAGCAGTTTATCCGGGGACAGGGCCTACAATGAGCAGTTCTTC.

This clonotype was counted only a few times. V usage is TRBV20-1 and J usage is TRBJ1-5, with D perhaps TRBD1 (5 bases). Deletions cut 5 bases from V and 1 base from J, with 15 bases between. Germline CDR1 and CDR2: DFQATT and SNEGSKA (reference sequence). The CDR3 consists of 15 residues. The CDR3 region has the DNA TGCAGTGCTGCGTCGTGGGAGGGGAGCAATCAGCCCCAGCATTTT. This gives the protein CSAASWEGSNQPQHF.

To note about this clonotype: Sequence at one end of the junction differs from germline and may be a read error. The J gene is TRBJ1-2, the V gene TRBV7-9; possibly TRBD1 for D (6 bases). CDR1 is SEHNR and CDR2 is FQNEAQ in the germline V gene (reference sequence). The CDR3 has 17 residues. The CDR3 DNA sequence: TGTGCCGGCAGCTTAGACGGTGGACAGAAGTTTAACTATGGCTACACCTTC. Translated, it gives CAGSLDGGQKFNYGYTF. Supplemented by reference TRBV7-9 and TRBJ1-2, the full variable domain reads DTGVSQNPRHKITKRGQNVTFRCDPISEHNRLYWYRQTLGQGPEFLTYFQNEAQLEKSRLLSDRFSAERPKGSFSTLEIQRTEQGDSAMYLCAGSLDGGQKFNYGYTFGSGTRLTVV.